Listed below are T cell receptor beta chains from one sample, sequenced in a study of blood T cells in healthy people across ages. TCRdb itself ran the 5' RACE reads through MiXCR, one entry per CDR3 protein. The profile shows around 800,000 distinct CDR3 sequences, around 45% of them singletons. The sequenced material came from blood. These TCRs come from a man in his 60s in good health. The conserved cysteine and the conserved F or W are not part of the CDR3 here. Fields, in order: V gene, CDR3 length, CDR3 protein.

TRBV4-3 14 ASSHLAGTGTGELF
TRBV30 13 AWSGDRANSYEQY
TRBV9 11 ASSMTGGTEAF
TRBV10-3 14 ASQPGTTPWIYGYT
TRBV20-1 10 STRVGNSLDT
TRBV6-5 16 ASSSGQGFVLRTGELF
TRBV29-1 11 SVVDRGYTEAF
TRBV6-6 14 ASSYSGSGTDYGYT
TRBV15 12 ATSRGTKAYEQY
TRBV20-1 15 SATTKDLAASTDTQY
TRBV28 14 ASSLSRGYGNQPQH
TRBV10-3 11 AISEGTEETQY
TRBV12-3/TRBV12-4 11 ASSAGWGQPQH
TRBV20-1 13 SARWGGSYNSPLH
TRBV9 13 ASSVSPGTIYEQY
TRBV6-1 9 ASREGFEAF
TRBV7-2 15 ASSLGSLAGGQETQY
TRBV7-9 14 ASSREGGFGANVLT
TRBV4-3 15 ASSQVEYATSYNEQY
TRBV27 12 ASSLLGKNQPQH
TRBV12-3/TRBV12-4 12 ASSFGGSGQPQH
TRBV6-2/TRBV6-3 9 ASGARRPQH
TRBV11-2 11 ASSLVLNTEAF
TRBV20-1 10 SARGFGEKLF
TRBV7-3 13 ASSPEPSSAYEQF
TRBV24-1 10 ATSDFAGEAF
TRBV15 14 ATSRGGTGRADTQY
TRBV7-2 12 ASPLVPGANVLT
TRBV6-2/TRBV6-3 11 ASSRDSFSEQY
TRBV20-1 13 SADLGGGQHNEQF
TRBV6-4 14 ASSDSHTGKPETQY
TRBV29-1 15 SVGLGDRPPYQETQY
TRBV20-1 11 SARDARRNGYT
TRBV7-9 13 ASSSTGTGIYGYT
TRBV5-1 14 ASSLVASGGPETQY
TRBV5-1 16 ASSPRTGATSYNSPLH
TRBV4-2 14 ASSQESGTANEKLF
TRBV7-2 10 ASSPGPYGHT
TRBV27 12 ASSLSGAGTGYT
TRBV9 13 ASSISGGGHNEQY
TRBV7-2 12 ASSPYTSLYGYT
TRBV15 11 ATTGNSYNEQF
TRBV7-8 13 ASRPGLVSDNEQF
TRBV12-3/TRBV12-4 10 ASSLQGSGQF
TRBV20-1 11 SASRGRTDTQY
TRBV20-1 13 SARRLAGTTDTQY
TRBV2 15 ASSEAGRGGYLNEQY
TRBV24-1 13 ATSETGSSYNEQF
TRBV7-2 12 ASSPLAGGREQF
TRBV24-1 14 ATSDSRGARRNEQF
TRBV5-1 11 ASSFQGGDEQF
TRBV5-1 12 ASRPNTGTYEQY
TRBV20-1 10 SAPVKFGIQY
TRBV10-3 12 AISEAWVRETQY
TRBV9 12 ASSVGGATYEQY
TRBV18 13 ASSPGTGGNEKLF